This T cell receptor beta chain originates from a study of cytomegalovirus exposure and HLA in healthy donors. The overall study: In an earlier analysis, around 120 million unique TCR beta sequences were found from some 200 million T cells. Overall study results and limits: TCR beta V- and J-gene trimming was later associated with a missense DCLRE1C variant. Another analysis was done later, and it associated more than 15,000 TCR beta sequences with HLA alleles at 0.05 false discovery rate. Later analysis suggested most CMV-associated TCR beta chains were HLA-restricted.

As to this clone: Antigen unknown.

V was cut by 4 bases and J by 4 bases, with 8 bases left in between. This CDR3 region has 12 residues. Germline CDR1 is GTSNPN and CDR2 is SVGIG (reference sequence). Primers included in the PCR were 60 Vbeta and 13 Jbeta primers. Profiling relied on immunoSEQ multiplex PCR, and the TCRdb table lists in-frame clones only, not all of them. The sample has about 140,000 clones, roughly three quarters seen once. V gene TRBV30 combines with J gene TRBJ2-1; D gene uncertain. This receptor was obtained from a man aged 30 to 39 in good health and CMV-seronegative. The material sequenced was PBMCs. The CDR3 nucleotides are TGTGCCTGGACCTACGAATACAATGAGCAGTTCTTC. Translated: CAWTYEYNEQFF.